Listed below are T cell receptor gamma chains from one sample, sequenced in a study of gamma-delta T cells after stem cell transplantation. TCRdb re-called the RT-PCR reads with CATT. The table lists about 5,000 gamma-chain clones, about 20% of them singletons, with approximately 3.5% in the top ten. Material for sequencing was gamma-delta T cells. Source of these receptors: a human donor. It is not recorded whose cells these are; they may come from a transplant donor. Each CDR3 is given without its conserved first and last residue. Fields, in order: clone size, J gene, V gene, CDR3 protein. Rows may omit the clone size; those that give it use once, few, many or a size class.

>.|TRGJ1/TRGJ2|TRGV2
ATWDGSTYYKKL
>.|TRGJ1/TRGJ2|TRGV3
ATWDRQSYYKKL
>.|TRGJ1/TRGJ2|TRGV9
ALWEVEYYKKL
>.|TRGJ1/TRGJ2|TRGV3
ATWDRRYKKL
>medium-sized|TRGJ1/TRGJ2|TRGV9
ALWESTEFYYKKL
>.|TRGJ1/TRGJ2|TRGV3
ATWDRLPRGYNKL
>few|TRGJ1/TRGJ2|TRGV4
ATWGMACPNYYKKL
>.|TRGJ1/TRGJ2|TRGV9
ALWEVRGKL
>medium-sized|TRGJ1/TRGJ2|TRGV9
ALWEVHRGNYYKKL
>few|TRGJ1/TRGJ2|TRGV5
ATWDSRPTYYKKL
>.|TRGJP1|TRGV9
ALWEATGWFKI
>few|TRGJ1/TRGJ2|TRGV4
ATWDGGYYKKL
>.|TRGJ1/TRGJ2|TRGV4
ATWDGNYKKL
>few|TRGJP|TRGV9
ALWEVRQELGKKIKV
>few|TRGJ1/TRGJ2|TRGV4
ATWDGQYYKKL
>few|TRGJP2|TRGV5
ATWDRQGDWIKT
>.|TRGJP2|TRGV4
ATWDGHSSDWIKT
>.|TRGJ1/TRGJ2|TRGV2
ATWDGPHYKKL
>.|TRGJ1/TRGJ2|TRGV5
ATWDRQDKKL
>.|TRGJ1/TRGJ2|TRGV3
ATWVPNKKL
>medium-sized|TRGJP1|TRGV9
ALWEVQLPGWFKI
>.|TRGJ1/TRGJ2|TRGV9
ALWEVLNYYKKL
>few|TRGJ1/TRGJ2|TRGV9
ALWEVHLHCYKKL
>few|TRGJP1|TRGV4
ATWDRSGWFKI
>few|TRGJ1/TRGJ2|TRGV8
ATWDENYKKL
>few|TRGJ1/TRGJ2|TRGV4
ATWDGRYYKKL
>.|TRGJ1/TRGJ2|TRGV3
ATWDRSHCYKKL
>.|TRGJ1/TRGJ2|TRGV9
ALREEAEKL
>.|TRGJP2|TRGV3
ATWDRPRIKT
>.|TRGJP|TRGV9
ALWDLGQELGKKIKV
>few|TRGJ1/TRGJ2|TRGV2
ATWDALGGYKKL
>few|TRGJ1/TRGJ2|TRGV2
ATWDEGGDKKL
>.|TRGJP|TRGV9
ALWESLELGKKIKV
>few|TRGJ1/TRGJ2|TRGV2
ATWDGRKL
>.|TRGJ1/TRGJ2|TRGV8
ATWDAHKKL
>.|TRGJ1/TRGJ2|TRGV5
ATWDRLTNYYKKL
>.|TRGJ1/TRGJ2|TRGV4
ATGRSDKKL
>.|TRGJ1/TRGJ2|TRGV2
ATWDRRNYYKKL
>few|TRGJ1/TRGJ2|TRGV3
ATWDRPYYKKL
>few|TRGJ1/TRGJ2|TRGV9
ALWEEVNYYKKL
>medium-sized|TRGJ1/TRGJ2|TRGV5
ATWDRPGKL
>few|TRGJ1/TRGJ2|TRGV9
ALWEAFTLYYKKL
>few|TRGJ1/TRGJ2|TRGV2
ATWDGPYKKL
>few|TRGJP1|TRGV9
ALYAWRTTGWFKI
>few|TRGJ1/TRGJ2|TRGV3
ATWDRAGYYKKL
>few|TRGJ1/TRGJ2|TRGV9
ALWEVPTRGGL
>.|TRGJP2|TRGV4
ATWDGPGGSDWIKT
>.|TRGJ1/TRGJ2|TRGV9
ALWDSAYYKKL
>.|TRGJ1/TRGJ2|TRGV8
ATWDSWGKL
>.|TRGJ1/TRGJ2|TRGV9
ALWDYTVEKL
>once|TRGJP|TRGV9
ALWGIQELGKKNKV
>few|TRGJ1/TRGJ2|TRGV4
ATWDGPDYKKL
>few|TRGJ1/TRGJ2|TRGV4
ATWDGRNYYKKL